These 31 T cell receptor beta chains were all obtained from the same sample, sequenced in a study of Graves' ophthalmopathy and Graves' hyperthyroidism. Researchers took RNA transcripts and amplified TCR beta CDR3 regions from them. RT-PCR in the first round used HTBI primers; a second-round multiplex PCR followed. TCRdb redid the calling of the multiplex PCR reads with MiXCR, one entry per CDR3 protein. This table holds about 500,000 distinct CDR3 sequences, roughly an eighth found once. The sample taken for sequencing was blood. These receptor sequences come from a woman aged 25 to 45 with Graves' ophthalmopathy.

This clonotype was detected ten times or more. The gene calls are TRBV6-5 and TRBJ1-1; TRBD1 aligns across 9 bases. The J segment lost 1 base and the V segment lost 4 bases, leaving 4 bases of the junction unmatched. This CDR3 spans 15 amino acids. Germline V lookup: CDR1 MNHEY, CDR2 SVGAGI. The CDR3 loop is CASSSRTGANTEAFF. The CDR3 bases are TGTGCCAGCAGTTCCAGGACAGGGGCGAACACTGAAGCTTTCTTT.

Of note for this clonotype: This may be a read error: a much more frequent sequence differs by one nucleotide. A read error is likely, as this CDR3 ends without the conserved phenylalanine or tryptophan. V usage is TRBV2 and J usage is TRBJ1-2; no definite D call. The CDR3 totals 13 residues. Per the germline V gene, CDR1 is SNHLY and CDR2 is FYNNEI. V was shortened by 6 bases and J by 5 bases, with 13 bases between the two germline ends. The CDR3: CASRGDSKYGYTL. The CDR3 region has the DNA TGTGCCAGCAGGGGCGACTCAAAATATGGCTACACCTTG.

At least ten counts were recorded for this clonotype. The chain carries TRBV15 and TRBJ2-5; perhaps TRBD2 as D (6 bases). Trimming took 5 bases from V and 5 from J, leaving 21 bases between them. CDR3 length: 16 residues. The V gene's germline CDR1 is LNHNV and CDR2 YYDKDF (reference sequence). The CDR3 loop reads CATSVGGAGDGETQYF. The DNA of the CDR3 is TGTGCCACCAGCGTCGGGGGTGCGGGCGATGGGGAGACCCAGTACTTC.

The J gene is TRBJ2-7, the V gene TRBV28; 8 positions agree with TRBD1. Trimming took 5 bases from V and 3 from J; bases not matched to a gene: 15. The germline CDR1 and CDR2 sequences are MDHEN and SYDVKM. This CDR3 region has 17 residues. This CDR3 reads CASSLLPLTGEYYEQYF. The CDR3 DNA sequence: TGTGCCAGCAGTCTCTTACCCCTGACAGGGGAGTACTACGAGCAGTACTTC.

V gene TRBV6-1 combines with J gene TRBJ2-7; perhaps TRBD2 as D (6 bases). This CDR3 is built from 14 residues. V was cut by 6 bases and J by 3 bases, with 15 bases left in between. In germline, CDR1 is MNHNS, CDR2 SASEGT. As DNA, the CDR3 is TGTGCCAGCAGGAGGCGGGGTCGGGGCTACGAGCAGTACTTC. Residues: CASRRRGRGYEQYF.

This clonotype occurred many times. V is TRBV7-9 and J is TRBJ2-7; D gene unclear. Germline V gene data show CDR1 as SEHNR and CDR2 as FQNEAQ (reference sequence). V was cut by 0 bases and J by 7 bases, with 4 bases left in between. The CDR3 loop spans 11 amino acids. CDR3 DNA sequence: TGTGCCAGCAGCTTAGCGACAGAGCAGTACTTC. It specifies CASSLATEQYF.

Comments on this clonotype: Compared with germline, one end of the junction differs, possibly owing to a read error. The chain combines TRBV7-8 with TRBJ2-2; 7 positions match TRBD1. CDR3 length equals 14 residues. The germline CDR1 and CDR2 sequences are SGHVS and FQNEAQ. CDR3 region: CVSSTRQGGGELFF. DNA for the CDR3: TGTGTCAGCAGCACCCGACAGGGTGGCGGGGAGCTGTTTTTT.

CDR3 DNA: TGCGCCAGCAGCTTGTACGCACCTCAAGAGACCCAGTACTTC. Its translation is CASSLYAPQETQYF. The chain couples TRBV5-1 to TRBJ2-5; D not certain. CDR3 length equals 14 residues. Germline CDR1 reads SGHRS; CDR2 reads YFSETQ. V was cut by 1 base and J by 2 bases, with 9 bases left in between.

This clonotype was detected ten times or more. The rearrangement uses TRBV20-1 and TRBJ2-7, with D tentatively TRBD2 (6 bases). The CDR3 length is 15 residues. Trimming took 1 base from V and 5 from J, leaving 18 bases between them. Per the germline V gene, CDR1 is DFQATT and CDR2 is SNEGSKA (reference sequence). The CDR3 bases are TGCAGTGCTAGAGGGGGAGGATCGTGGCGCAACGAGCAGTACTTC. It encodes CSARGGGSWRNEQYF.

The sample holds many counts of this clonotype. This sequence joins TRBV12-3 or TRBV12-4 and TRBJ1-5, with D possibly TRBD1 on 5 matching bases. Trimming left V 5 bases short and J 0 bases short, with 14 bases between. This CDR3 is built from 16 residues. DNA of the CDR3: TGTGCCAGCAGTCCATCGGGGCTTTATAGCAATCAGCCCCAGCATTTT. Its protein is CASSPSGLYSNQPQHF.

This clonotype was seen repeatedly, ten times or more. The gene calls are TRBV19 and TRBJ1-3; D is perhaps TRBD1 (5 bases). The CDR3 covers 15 residues. Deletions cut 3 bases from V and 4 bases from J, with 13 bases between. Germline lookup yields CDR1 LNHDA and CDR2 SQIVND (reference sequence). CDR3 residues: CASSMGRSSGNTIYF. The CDR3 nucleotides read TGTGCCAGTAGTATGGGACGTAGCTCCGGAAACACCATATATTTT.

This chain links TRBV7-9 with TRBJ1-2, with TRBD1 matching over 9 bases. The CDR3 loop spans 15 amino acids. Trimming at V came to 1 base and at J to 4 bases, leaving 4 bases not matched to a gene. Germline V CDR1 and CDR2: SEHNR, FQNEAQ (reference sequence). CDR3 in DNA: TGTGCCAGCAGCTTAGGGGACAGGGTTAGCTATGGCTACACCTTC. This gives the protein CASSLGDRVSYGYTF.

The rearrangement uses TRBV10-3 and TRBJ2-2, with 7 bases lining up with TRBD2. The CDR3 consists of 13 residues. The trim removed 10 bases at V and 6 bases at J, leaving 8 bases unmatched. Looked up from germline, CDR1 is ENHRY and CDR2 is SYGVKD. CDR3 amino acids: CATTREGSGELFF. The DNA for the CDR3 is TGTGCCACCACGAGGGAGGGGTCCGGGGAGCTGTTTTTT.

This clonotype occurred many times. The chain recombines TRBV6-5 with TRBJ2-5, with D hard to call. Trimming took 0 bases from V and 0 from J, leaving 8 bases between them. Per germline, CDR1 MNHEY and CDR2 SVGAGI. The CDR3 covers 15 residues. As DNA, the CDR3 is TGTGCCAGCAGTTACTCGGTCTCAGACCAAGAGACCCAGTACTTC. Residues: CASSYSVSDQETQYF.

At least ten counts were recorded for this clonotype. The rearrangement joins TRBV12-3 or TRBV12-4 to TRBJ1-5; weak D call: TRBD1 (5 bases). There are 14 residues in the CDR3. Trimming stripped 3 bases from V and 7 bases from J, with 13 bases between. In nucleotides, the CDR3 is TGTGCCAGCAGTTTGGGACTGGGTGGGCAGCCCCAGCATTTT. This sequence encodes CASSLGLGGQPQHF.

The chain employs TRBV12-3 or TRBV12-4 and TRBJ2-2, with D possibly matching TRBD2 (6 bases). The CDR3 has 12 amino acids. The V end lost 11 bases, the J end lost 6 bases, and 13 bases lay between the germline ends. DNA of the CDR3: TGTGCCGGAGGGCAGGGTCCCGGGGAGCTGTTTTTT. Amino acid sequence: CAGGQGPGELFF.

This clonotype came up many times. The gene calls are TRBV6-1 and TRBJ2-4; 9 bases line up with TRBD1. Germline CDR1 MNHNS, CDR2 SASEGT. V lost 6 bases, J lost 6 bases, and 3 bases stayed unmatched. There are 13 residues in the CDR3. CDR3 residues: CASRAGQGNIQYF. In nucleotides, the CDR3 is TGTGCCAGCAGGGCGGGACAGGGAAACATTCAGTACTTC.

At least ten counts were recorded for this clonotype. The chain has TRBV9 and TRBJ2-7; D is ambiguous. Trimming cost V 0 bases and J 1 base, with 8 bases left between them. The CDR3 sequence is 14 residues long. CDR1 is SGDLS, CDR2 YYNGEE, per germline. The CDR3 protein is CASSVASLSYEQYF. For the CDR3, the DNA is TGTGCCAGCAGCGTAGCTTCCCTTTCCTACGAGCAGTACTTC.

In this sample, this clonotype turned up many times. The rearrangement uses TRBV7-9 and TRBJ2-7; either TRBD1 or TRBD2 may fit D (6 bases each). The CDR3 is 12 residues long. V dropped 5 bases and J dropped 12 bases, with 17 bases sitting between them. Germline V gene data show CDR1 as SEHNR and CDR2 as FQNEAQ (reference sequence). The CDR3 protein is CASSLLGGGLYF. DNA of the CDR3: TGTGCCAGCAGCCTCCTAGGAGGGGGTCTGTACTTC.

This clonotype was recorded many times. The J gene is TRBJ2-5, the V gene TRBV20-1, with 8 bases fitting TRBD1. The CDR3 consists of 16 residues. J lost 5 bases, V lost 0 bases, and 11 bases had no gene match. Germline V gives CDR1 DFQATT, CDR2 SNEGSKA (reference sequence). CDR3: CSARDPRRTGLETQYF. In DNA form, the CDR3 reads TGCAGTGCTAGAGATCCCCGGCGGACAGGGTTGGAGACCCAGTACTTC.

The chain has TRBV6-1 and TRBJ2-7, with 14 bases matching TRBD2. With 6 bases clipped from V and 6 bases from J, the junction kept 4 bases outside the gene matches. The CDR3 is 14 amino acids. Germline V gives CDR1 MNHNS, CDR2 SASEGT. CDR3 DNA: TGTGCCAGCAGACCCGGGACTAGCGGGGGCGAGCAGTACTTC. Translation: CASRPGTSGGEQYF.

Many counts were recorded for this clonotype. The V call is TRBV6-1, the J call TRBJ1-1; D ambiguous. The V end was cut by 5 bases, the J end by 7 bases, with 11 bases between. In germline, CDR1 is MNHNS, CDR2 SASEGT. The CDR3 covers 12 residues. CDR3 coding DNA: TGTGCCAGCAGTATGATCCGTGATGAAGCTTTCTTT. It is translated as CASSMIRDEAFF.

Many counts were recorded for this clonotype. V gene TRBV6-1 combines with J gene TRBJ1-2; possibly TRBD1 for D (5 bases). The germline V gene encodes CDR1 MNHNS and CDR2 SASEGT. The CDR3 totals 14 residues. Trimming stripped 2 bases from V and 3 bases from J, with 10 bases between. The CDR3 loop is CASSETTGYYGYTF. The CDR3 region has the DNA TGTGCCAGCAGTGAAACCACAGGCTACTATGGCTACACCTTC.

This clonotype was recorded many times. The V gene is TRBV2, the J gene TRBJ2-5; the D gene is possibly TRBD2 (5 bases). The CDR3 extends over 16 amino acids. Germline V gene data show CDR1 as SNHLY and CDR2 as FYNNEI. With 4 bases removed from V and 4 bases from J, the gap between germline ends came to 19 bases. CDR3 amino acids: CASSVSRGDVRETQYF. The CDR3 nucleotides are TGTGCCAGCAGTGTTTCCCGGGGAGACGTACGAGAGACCCAGTACTTC. The whole variable domain, remainder taken from reference TRBV2 and TRBJ2-5, is EPEVTQTPSHQVTQMGQEVILRCVPISNHLYFYWYRQILGQKVEFLVSFYNNEISEKSEIFDDQFSVERPDGSNFTLKIRSTKLEDSAMYFCASSVSRGDVRETQYFGPGTRLLVL.

This clonotype has ten or more counts. The V call is TRBV6-5, the J call TRBJ1-1; D is unresolved. Germline V gives CDR1 MNHEY, CDR2 SVGAGI. CDR3 size: 13 residues. Trimming removed 6 bases from V and 0 bases from J, with 8 bases in between. CDR3 in amino acids: CASRKKVNTEAFF. The CDR3 region has the DNA TGTGCCAGCAGAAAAAAGGTGAACACTGAAGCTTTCTTT.

The V call is TRBV20-1, the J call TRBJ2-7; 8 nucleotides align to TRBD2. V dropped 6 bases and J dropped 2; count of bases not matched to a gene: 9. The CDR3 runs 14 residues. The germline CDR1 and CDR2 sequences are DFQATT and SNEGSKA (reference sequence). As DNA, the CDR3 is TGCAGTGCCTCAGGACTAGCAGCGACCTACGAGCAGTACTTC. It specifies CSASGLAATYEQYF.

This chain connects TRBV12-3 or TRBV12-4 to TRBJ1-1; D unresolved. The CDR3 contains 11 residues. Trimming pared 1 base from V and 11 bases from J, leaving 8 bases between. CDR3 sequence reads: CASSLGGYAFF. CDR3 coding DNA: TGTGCCAGCAGTTTAGGCGGGTATGCTTTCTTT.

This clonotype was seen many times. The chain carries TRBV12-3 or TRBV12-4 and TRBJ1-2; a weak D match, TRBD1 (5 bases). The CDR3 is 14 amino acids. Trimming shortened V by 4 bases and J by 4 bases, and 13 bases separated the two germline ends. The CDR3 nucleotides read TGTGCCAGCAGTTCAGGACTACAGGTCTATGGCTACACCTTC. Translation gives CASSSGLQVYGYTF.

This clonotype was counted at least ten times. The rearrangement joins TRBV12-3 or TRBV12-4 to TRBJ2-7; D is unresolved. The CDR3 is made up of 14 amino acids. V was cut by 3 bases and J by 5 bases, with 14 bases left in between. CDR3 sequence (DNA): TGTGCCAGCAGTTTTACGGATGGGAATGACGAGCAGTACTTC. Translation gives CASSFTDGNDEQYF.

In this sample, this clonotype turned up many times. The CDR3: CASSPGQLNIQYF. The CDR3 DNA reads TGTGCCAGCTCACCCGGACAGCTCAACATTCAGTACTTC. The V call is TRBV18, the J call TRBJ2-4, with D possibly TRBD1 on 6 matching bases. V lost 3 bases and J 7 bases, leaving 10 bases between the germline ends. CDR3 size: 13 residues. The V gene's germline CDR1 is KGHSH and CDR2 LQKENI.

This clonotype has a count of ten or more. This chain uses TRBV27 with TRBJ2-2; D unclear. Germline CDR1 and CDR2: MNHEY and SMNVEV (reference sequence). CDR3 length equals 12 residues. V lost 3 bases and J 3 bases, leaving 2 bases between the germline ends. The CDR3 reads CASSFHTGELFF. The CDR3 DNA follows: TGTGCCAGCAGTTTCCACACCGGGGAGCTGTTTTTT.